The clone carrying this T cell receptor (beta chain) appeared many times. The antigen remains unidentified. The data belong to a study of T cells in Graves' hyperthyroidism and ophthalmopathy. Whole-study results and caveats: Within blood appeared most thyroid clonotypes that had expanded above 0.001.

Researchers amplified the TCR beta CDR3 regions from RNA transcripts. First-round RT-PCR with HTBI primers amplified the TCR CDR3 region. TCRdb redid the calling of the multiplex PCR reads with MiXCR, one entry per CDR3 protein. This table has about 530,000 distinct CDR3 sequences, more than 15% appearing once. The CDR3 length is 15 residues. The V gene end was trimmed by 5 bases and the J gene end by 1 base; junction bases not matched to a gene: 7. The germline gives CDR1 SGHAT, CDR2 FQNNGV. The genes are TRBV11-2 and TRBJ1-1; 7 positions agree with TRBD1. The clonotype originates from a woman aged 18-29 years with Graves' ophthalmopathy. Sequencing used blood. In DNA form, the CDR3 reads TGTGCCAGCAGCCCCGAGGGGGCAGCGAACACTGAAGCTTTCTTT. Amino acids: CASSPEGAANTEAFF.